Described below is a single TCR beta chain sequence and its context. Roughly three months, about 14 weeks, into antiretroviral therapy, follow-up blood was collected. No cell fractionation was done, so the repertoire covers all unsorted peripheral blood T cells. These data belong to a study of HIV-infected patients and healthy controls. 450 to 600 ng RNA was reverse transcribed with alpha and beta constant-region primers. Separate chain-specific third strand synthesis with multiplexing indices produced the alpha and beta libraries. Each molecule carried a 12-nucleotide identifier made of two joined random hexamers added before amplification. TCRdb analysed the 5' RACE reads with MiXCR anew, one entry per CDR3 protein. The sample records approximately 9,000 distinct CDR3 sequences, roughly 8.1% being singletons. Germline values: CDR1 DFQATT, CDR2 SNEGSKA (reference sequence). The CDR3 extends over 14 amino acids. V trimming: 6 bases; J trimming: 4 bases; junction bases outside the gene matches: 7.

The sample consisted of blood, taken during antiretroviral therapy. The source is an adult with HIV infection. The rearrangement joins TRBV20-1 to TRBJ2-1; TRBD2 matches 9 bases. For the CDR3, the DNA is TGCAGTGCCCGGGGGACTAGCCATTACAATGAGCAGTTCTTC. It encodes CSARGTSHYNEQFF.